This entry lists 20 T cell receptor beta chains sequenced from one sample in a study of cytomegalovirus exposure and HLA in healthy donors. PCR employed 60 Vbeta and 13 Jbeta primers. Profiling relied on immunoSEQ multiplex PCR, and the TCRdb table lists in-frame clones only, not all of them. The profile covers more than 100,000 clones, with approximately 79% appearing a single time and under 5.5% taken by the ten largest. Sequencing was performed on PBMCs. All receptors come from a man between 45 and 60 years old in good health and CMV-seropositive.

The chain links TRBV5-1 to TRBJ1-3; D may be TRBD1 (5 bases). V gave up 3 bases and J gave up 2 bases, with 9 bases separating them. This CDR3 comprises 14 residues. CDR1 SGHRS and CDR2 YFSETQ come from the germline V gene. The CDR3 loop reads CASSSGGAGNTIYF. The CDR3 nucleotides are TGCGCCAGCAGCTCGGGGGGAGCTGGAAACACCATATATTTT.

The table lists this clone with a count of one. The CDR3 spells CASSLSRQGKAFF. The CDR3 DNA is TGTGCCAGCAGTTTATCGAGACAGGGGAAAGCTTTCTTT. The J gene is TRBJ1-1, the V gene TRBV27; 8 bases fit TRBD1. The ends lost 0 bases at V and 9 bases at J; junction bases unmatched: 3. The CDR3 is 13 amino acids. CDR1 is MNHEY and CDR2 is SMNVEV in the germline V gene (reference sequence).

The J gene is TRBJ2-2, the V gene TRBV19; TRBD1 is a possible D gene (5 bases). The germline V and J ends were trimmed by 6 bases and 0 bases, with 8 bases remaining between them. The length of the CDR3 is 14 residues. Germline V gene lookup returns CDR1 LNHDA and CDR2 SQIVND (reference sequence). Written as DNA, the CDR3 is TGTGCCAGTAGAGACAGCTCGAACACCGGGGAGCTGTTTTTT. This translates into CASRDSSNTGELFF.

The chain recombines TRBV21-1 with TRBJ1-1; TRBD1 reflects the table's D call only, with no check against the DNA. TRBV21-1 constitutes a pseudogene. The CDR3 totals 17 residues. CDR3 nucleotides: TGTGCCAGCAGCAAAGGGGACAGACGAGAGCGGGACACTGAAGCTTTCTTT. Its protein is CASSKGDRRERDTEAFF.

The CDR3 DNA follows: TGCGCCAGCAGTGAGGTGGCAGCCTACGAGCAGTACTTC. Its protein is CASSEVAAYEQYF. This chain links TRBV10-2 with TRBJ2-7; D ambiguous. Germline V gene data show CDR1 as WSHSY and CDR2 as SAAADI. Trimming took 2 bases from V and 2 from J, leaving 7 bases between them. CDR3 length: 13 residues.

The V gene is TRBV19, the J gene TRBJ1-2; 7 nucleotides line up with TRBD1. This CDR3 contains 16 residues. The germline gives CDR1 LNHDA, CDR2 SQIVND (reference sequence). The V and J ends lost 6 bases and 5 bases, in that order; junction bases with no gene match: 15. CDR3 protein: CASRSTGLDRTYGYTF. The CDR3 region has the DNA TGTGCCAGTAGGAGTACCGGTCTGGACAGGACGTATGGCTACACCTTC.

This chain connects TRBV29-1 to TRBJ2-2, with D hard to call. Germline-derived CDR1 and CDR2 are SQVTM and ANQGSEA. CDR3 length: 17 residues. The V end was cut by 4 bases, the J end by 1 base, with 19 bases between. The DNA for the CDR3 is TGCAGCGTTGTCCCGAATACTTGGGCGTTGAACACCGGGGAGCTGTTTTTT. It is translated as CSVVPNTWALNTGELFF.

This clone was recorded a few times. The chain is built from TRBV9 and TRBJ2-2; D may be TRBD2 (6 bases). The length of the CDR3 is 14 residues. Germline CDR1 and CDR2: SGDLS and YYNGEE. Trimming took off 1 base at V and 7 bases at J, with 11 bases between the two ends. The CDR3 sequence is CASSVSGAGGELFF. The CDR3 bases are TGTGCCAGCAGCGTATCAGGAGCGGGCGGGGAGCTGTTTTTT.

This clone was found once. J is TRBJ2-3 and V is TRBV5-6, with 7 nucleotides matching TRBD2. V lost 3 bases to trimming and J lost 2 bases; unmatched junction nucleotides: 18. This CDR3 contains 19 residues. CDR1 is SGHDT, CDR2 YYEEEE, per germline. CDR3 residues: CASSWSGKLARSHTDTQYF. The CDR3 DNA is TGTGCCAGCAGCTGGTCGGGTAAACTAGCGAGATCTCACACAGATACGCAGTATTTT.

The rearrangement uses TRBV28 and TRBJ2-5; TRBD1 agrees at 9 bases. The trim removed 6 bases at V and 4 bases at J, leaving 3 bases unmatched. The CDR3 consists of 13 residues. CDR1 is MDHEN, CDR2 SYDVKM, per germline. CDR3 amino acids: CASRQGARETQYF. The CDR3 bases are TGTGCCAGCAGACAGGGGGCCCGAGAGACCCAGTACTTC.

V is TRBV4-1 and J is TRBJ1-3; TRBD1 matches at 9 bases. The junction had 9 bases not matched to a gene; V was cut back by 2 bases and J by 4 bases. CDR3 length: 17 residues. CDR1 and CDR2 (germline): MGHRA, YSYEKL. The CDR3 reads CASSQRQGGVEGNTIYF. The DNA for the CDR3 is TGCGCCAGCAGCCAAAGACAGGGGGGGGTAGAGGGAAACACCATATATTTT.

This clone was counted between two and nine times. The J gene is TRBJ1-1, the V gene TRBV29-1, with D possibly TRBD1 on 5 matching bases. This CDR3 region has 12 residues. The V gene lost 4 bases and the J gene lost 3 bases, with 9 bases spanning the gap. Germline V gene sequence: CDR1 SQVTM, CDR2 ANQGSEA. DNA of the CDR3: TGCAGCGTTGCTCAGGGTGACACTGAAGCTTTCTTT. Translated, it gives CSVAQGDTEAFF.

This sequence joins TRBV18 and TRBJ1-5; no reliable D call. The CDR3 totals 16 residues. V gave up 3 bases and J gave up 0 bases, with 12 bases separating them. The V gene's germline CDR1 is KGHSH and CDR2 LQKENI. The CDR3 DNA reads TGTGCCAGCTCACCGCAACAGAAGTATAGCAATCAGCCCCAGCATTTT. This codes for CASSPQQKYSNQPQHF. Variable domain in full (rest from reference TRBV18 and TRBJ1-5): NAGVMQNPRHLVRRRGQEARLRCSPMKGHSHVYWYRQLPEEGLKFMVYLQKENIIDESGMPKERFSAEFPKEGPSILRIQQVVRGDSAAYFCASSPQQKYSNQPQHFGDGTRLSIL.

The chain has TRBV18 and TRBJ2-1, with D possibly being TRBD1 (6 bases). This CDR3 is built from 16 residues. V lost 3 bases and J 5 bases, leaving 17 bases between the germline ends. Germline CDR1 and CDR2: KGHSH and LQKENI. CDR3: CASSPMGAGLHNEQFF. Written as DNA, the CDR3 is TGTGCCAGCTCACCGATGGGGGCAGGGCTCCACAATGAGCAGTTCTTC.

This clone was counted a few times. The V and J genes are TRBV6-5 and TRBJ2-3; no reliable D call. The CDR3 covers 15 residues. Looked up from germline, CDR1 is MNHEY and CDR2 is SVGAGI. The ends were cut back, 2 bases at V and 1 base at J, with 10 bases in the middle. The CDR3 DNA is TGTGCCAGCAGTTACGGTAGCTACCGCACAGATACGCAGTATTTT. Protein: CASSYGSYRTDTQYF.

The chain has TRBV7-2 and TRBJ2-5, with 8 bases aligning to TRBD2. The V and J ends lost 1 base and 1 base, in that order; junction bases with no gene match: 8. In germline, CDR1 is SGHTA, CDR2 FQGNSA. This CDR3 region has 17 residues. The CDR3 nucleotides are TGTGCCAGCAGCTTAGAACTAGCGGTGACTGTCCAAGAGACCCAGTACTTC. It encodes CASSLELAVTVQETQYF.

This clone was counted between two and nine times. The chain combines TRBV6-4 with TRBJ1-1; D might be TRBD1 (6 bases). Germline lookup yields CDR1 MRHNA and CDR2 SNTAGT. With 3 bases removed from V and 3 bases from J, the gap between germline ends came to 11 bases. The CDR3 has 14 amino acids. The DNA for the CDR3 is TGTGCCAGCAGTGAAGGGGGTGAGGACACTGAAGCTTTCTTT. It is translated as CASSEGGEDTEAFF.

The CDR3 coding sequence is TGTGCCAGTAGTAGGGGCCCGGTTGAAAAACTGTTTTTT. This sequence encodes CASSRGPVEKLFF. The V gene is TRBV19, the J gene TRBJ1-4; tentative D call: TRBD1 (5 bases). Germline assignment: CDR1 LNHDA and CDR2 SQIVND (reference sequence). V was trimmed by 4 bases and J by 7 bases, leaving 10 bases between them. There are 13 residues in the CDR3.

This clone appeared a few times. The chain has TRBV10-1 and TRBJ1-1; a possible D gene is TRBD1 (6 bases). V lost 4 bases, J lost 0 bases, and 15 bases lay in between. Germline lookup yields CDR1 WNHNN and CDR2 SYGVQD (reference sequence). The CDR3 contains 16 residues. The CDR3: CASSGGKGTLNTEAFF. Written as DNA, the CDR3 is TGCGCCAGCAGTGGGGGAAAGGGGACACTGAACACTGAAGCTTTCTTT.

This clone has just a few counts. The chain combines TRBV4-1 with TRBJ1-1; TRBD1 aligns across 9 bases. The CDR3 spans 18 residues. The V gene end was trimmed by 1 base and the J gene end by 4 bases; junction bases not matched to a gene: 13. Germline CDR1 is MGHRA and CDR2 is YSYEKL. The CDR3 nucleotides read TGCGCCAGCAGCCAAGCGGGGGGTGGGACAGGGTATCGCACTGAAGCTTTCTTT. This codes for CASSQAGGGTGYRTEAFF.